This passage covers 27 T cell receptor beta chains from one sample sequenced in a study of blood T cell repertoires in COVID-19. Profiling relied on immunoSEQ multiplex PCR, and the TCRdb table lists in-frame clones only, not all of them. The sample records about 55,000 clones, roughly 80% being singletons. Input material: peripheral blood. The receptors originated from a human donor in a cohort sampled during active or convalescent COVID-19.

The CDR3 spells CASSITGIQYF. CDR3 DNA: TGTGCCAGCAGCATAACGGGCATTCAGTACTTC. The chain links TRBV5-4 to TRBJ2-4; D remains unclear. Trimming took 4 bases from V and 9 from J, leaving 8 bases between them. The CDR3 has 11 amino acids. The germline V gene has CDR1 SGHNT and CDR2 YYREEE (reference sequence).

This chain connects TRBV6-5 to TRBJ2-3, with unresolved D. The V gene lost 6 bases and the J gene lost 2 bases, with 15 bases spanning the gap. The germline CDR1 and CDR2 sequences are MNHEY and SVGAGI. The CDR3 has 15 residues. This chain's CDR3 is CASRPGRRVTDTQYF. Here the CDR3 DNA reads TGTGCCAGCAGGCCCGGCCGCCGGGTCACAGATACGCAGTATTTT.

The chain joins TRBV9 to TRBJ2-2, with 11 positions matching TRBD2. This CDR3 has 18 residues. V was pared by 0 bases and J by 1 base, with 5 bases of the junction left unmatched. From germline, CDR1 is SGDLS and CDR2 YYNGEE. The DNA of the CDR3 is TGTGCCAGCAGCGTAGTACTAGCGGGGGCCGGGAACACCGGGGAGCTGTTTTTT. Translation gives CASSVVLAGAGNTGELFF.

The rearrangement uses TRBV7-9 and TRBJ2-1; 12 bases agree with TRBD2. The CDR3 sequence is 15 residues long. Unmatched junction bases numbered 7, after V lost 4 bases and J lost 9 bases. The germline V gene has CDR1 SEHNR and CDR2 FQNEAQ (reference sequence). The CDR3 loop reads CASSSSGGAKGEQFF. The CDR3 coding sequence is TGTGCCAGCAGCTCTAGCGGGGGGGCCAAGGGTGAGCAGTTCTTC. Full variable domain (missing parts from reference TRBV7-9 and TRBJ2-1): DTGVSQNPRHKITKRGQNVTFRCDPISEHNRLYWYRQTLGQGPEFLTYFQNEAQLEKSRLLSDRFSAERPKGSFSTLEIQRTEQGDSAMYLCASSSSGGAKGEQFFGPGTRLTVL.

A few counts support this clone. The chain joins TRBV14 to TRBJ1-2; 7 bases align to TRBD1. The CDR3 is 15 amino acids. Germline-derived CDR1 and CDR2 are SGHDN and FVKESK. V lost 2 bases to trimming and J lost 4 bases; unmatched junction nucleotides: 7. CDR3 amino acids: CASSQSTRGFYGYTF. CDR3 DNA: TGTGCCAGCAGCCAAAGTACCAGGGGGTTCTATGGCTACACCTTC.

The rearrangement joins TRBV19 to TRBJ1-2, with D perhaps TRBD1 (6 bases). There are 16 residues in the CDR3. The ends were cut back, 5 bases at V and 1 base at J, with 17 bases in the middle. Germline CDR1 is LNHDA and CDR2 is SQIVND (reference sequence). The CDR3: CASSARTVGGNYGYTF. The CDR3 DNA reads TGTGCCAGTAGTGCCAGGACAGTAGGGGGTAACTATGGCTACACCTTC.

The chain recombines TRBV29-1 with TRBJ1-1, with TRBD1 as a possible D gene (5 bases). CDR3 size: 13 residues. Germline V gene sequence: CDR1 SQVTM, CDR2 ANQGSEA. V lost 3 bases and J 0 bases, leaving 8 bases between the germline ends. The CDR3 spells CSVDQGMNTEAFF. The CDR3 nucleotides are TGCAGCGTTGACCAGGGAATGAACACTGAAGCTTTCTTT.

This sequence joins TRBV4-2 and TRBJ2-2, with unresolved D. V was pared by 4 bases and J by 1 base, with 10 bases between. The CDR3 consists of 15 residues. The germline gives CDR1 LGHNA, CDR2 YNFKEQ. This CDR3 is CASSLSGRNTGELFF. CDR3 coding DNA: TGTGCCAGCAGCCTTAGTGGGCGGAACACCGGGGAGCTGTTTTTT.

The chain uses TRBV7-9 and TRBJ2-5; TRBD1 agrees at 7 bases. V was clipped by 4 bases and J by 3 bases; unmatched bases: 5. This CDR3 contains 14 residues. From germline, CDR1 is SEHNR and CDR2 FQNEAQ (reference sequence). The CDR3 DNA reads TGTGCCAGCAGCTACCTGACAGGGAAAGAGACCCAGTACTTC. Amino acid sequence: CASSYLTGKETQYF.

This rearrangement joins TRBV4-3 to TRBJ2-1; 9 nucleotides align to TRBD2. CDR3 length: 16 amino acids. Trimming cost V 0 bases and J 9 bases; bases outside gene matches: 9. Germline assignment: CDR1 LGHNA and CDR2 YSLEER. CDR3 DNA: TGCGCCAGCAGCCAAGATCGGAGCGGGGGGCTGGGTGAGCAGTTCTTC. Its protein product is CASSQDRSGGLGEQFF.

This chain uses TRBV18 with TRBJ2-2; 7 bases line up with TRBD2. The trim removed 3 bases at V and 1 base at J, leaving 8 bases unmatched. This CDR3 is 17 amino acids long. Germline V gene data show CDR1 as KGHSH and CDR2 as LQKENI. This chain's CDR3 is CASSPGGRTMNTGELFF. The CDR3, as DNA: TGTGCCAGCTCACCCGGGGGGAGGACGATGAACACCGGGGAGCTGTTTTTT.

As DNA, the CDR3 is TGTGCCAGTAAGGCTAGCGGGGGAAAACCCACAGATACGCAGTATTTT. Residues: CASKASGGKPTDTQYF. The rearrangement links TRBV19 to TRBJ2-3; 10 nucleotides align to TRBD2. J gave up 2 bases and V 7 bases, and 9 bases lay outside the gene matches. The CDR3 has 16 residues. The germline CDR1 and CDR2 sequences are LNHDA and SQIVND (reference sequence).

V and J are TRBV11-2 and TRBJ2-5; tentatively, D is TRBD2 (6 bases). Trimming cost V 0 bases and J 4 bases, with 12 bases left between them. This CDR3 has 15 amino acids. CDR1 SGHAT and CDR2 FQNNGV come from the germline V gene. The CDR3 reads CASSLETRRAETQYF. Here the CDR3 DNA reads TGTGCCAGCAGCTTAGAGACGCGGAGGGCAGAGACCCAGTACTTC.

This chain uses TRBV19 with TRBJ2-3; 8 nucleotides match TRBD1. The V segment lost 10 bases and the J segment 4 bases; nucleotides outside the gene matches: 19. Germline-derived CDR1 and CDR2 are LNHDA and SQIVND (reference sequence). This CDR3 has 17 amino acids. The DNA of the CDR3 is TGTGCCATCAAGCGAGAAGGGGACGACAGGGGTGCAGATACGCAGTATTTT. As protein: CAIKREGDDRGADTQYF.

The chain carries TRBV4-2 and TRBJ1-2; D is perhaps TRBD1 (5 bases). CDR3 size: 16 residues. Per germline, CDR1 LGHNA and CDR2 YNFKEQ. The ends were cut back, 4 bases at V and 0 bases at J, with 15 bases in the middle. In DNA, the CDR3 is TGTGCCAGCAGCCTAGAGTCAGGGTCTACTAACTATGGCTACACCTTC. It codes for CASSLESGSTNYGYTF.

CDR3 residues: CASSPQGHQSPLHF. In nucleotides, the CDR3 is TGTGCCAGCAGCCCACAGGGGCATCAATCACCCCTCCACTTT. The chain joins TRBV7-2 to TRBJ1-6; 7 bases are shared with TRBD1. Germline V gives CDR1 SGHTA, CDR2 FQGNSA. V shed 5 bases and J 10 bases; nucleotides not matched to a gene: 8. There are 14 residues in the CDR3.

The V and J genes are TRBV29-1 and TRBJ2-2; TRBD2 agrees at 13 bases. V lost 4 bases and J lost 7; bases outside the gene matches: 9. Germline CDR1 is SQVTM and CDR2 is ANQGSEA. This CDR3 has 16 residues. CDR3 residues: CSVGRTSGGTGGELFF. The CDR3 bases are TGCAGCGTTGGCAGGACTAGCGGGGGTACTGGCGGGGAGCTGTTTTTT.

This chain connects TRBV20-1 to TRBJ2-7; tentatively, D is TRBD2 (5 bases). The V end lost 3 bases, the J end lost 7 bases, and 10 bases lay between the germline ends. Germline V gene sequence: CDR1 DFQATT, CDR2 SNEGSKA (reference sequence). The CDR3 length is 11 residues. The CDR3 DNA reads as TGCAGTGCTAGCGTCGGGGAAGAGCAGTACTTC. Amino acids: CSASVGEEQYF.

This CDR3 reads CAISESPGGAAGELFF. For the CDR3, the DNA is TGTGCCATCAGTGAGTCGCCAGGGGGCGCGGCCGGGGAGCTGTTTTTT. The chain links TRBV10-3 to TRBJ2-2; 8 nucleotides align to TRBD1. The V and J ends lost 0 bases and 6 bases, in that order; junction bases with no gene match: 6. The CDR3 is 16 amino acids. Germline V gene data show CDR1 as ENHRY and CDR2 as SYGVKD.

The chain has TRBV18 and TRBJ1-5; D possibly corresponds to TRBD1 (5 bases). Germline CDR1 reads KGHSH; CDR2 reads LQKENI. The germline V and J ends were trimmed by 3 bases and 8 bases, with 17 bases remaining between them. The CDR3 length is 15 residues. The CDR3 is CASSPGNTGTEPQHF. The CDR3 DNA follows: TGTGCCAGCTCACCGGGGAACACAGGTACGGAGCCCCAGCATTTT.

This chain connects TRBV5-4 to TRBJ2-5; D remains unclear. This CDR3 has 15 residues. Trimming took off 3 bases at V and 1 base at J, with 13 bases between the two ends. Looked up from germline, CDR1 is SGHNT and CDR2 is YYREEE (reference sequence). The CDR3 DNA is TGTGCCAGCAGCTCCCCCCCTTCTAGCCAAGAGACCCAGTACTTC. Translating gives CASSSPPSSQETQYF.

This chain's CDR3 is CASSPQWGLGRNEQYF. The CDR3 nucleotides are TGTGCCAGCTCACCACAATGGGGACTGGGTCGGAACGAGCAGTACTTC. The rearrangement uses TRBV18 and TRBJ2-7, with a tentative D call TRBD2 (6 bases). The CDR3 covers 16 residues. Germline CDR1 KGHSH, CDR2 LQKENI. Deletions cut 1 base from V and 5 bases from J, with 18 bases between.

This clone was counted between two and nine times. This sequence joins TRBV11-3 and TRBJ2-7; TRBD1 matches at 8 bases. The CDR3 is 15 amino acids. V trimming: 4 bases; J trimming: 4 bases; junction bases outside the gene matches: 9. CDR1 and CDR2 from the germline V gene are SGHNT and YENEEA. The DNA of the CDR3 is TGTGCCAGCAGCTCAGGACAGGGAAGTTCATACGAGCAGTACTTC. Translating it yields CASSSGQGSSYEQYF.

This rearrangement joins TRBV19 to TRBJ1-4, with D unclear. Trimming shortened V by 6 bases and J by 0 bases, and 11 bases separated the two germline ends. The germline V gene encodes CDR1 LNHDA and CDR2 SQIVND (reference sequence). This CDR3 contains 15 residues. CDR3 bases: TGTGCCAGTAGGGGGAGCCCACCAACTAATGAAAAACTGTTTTTT. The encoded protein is CASRGSPPTNEKLFF.

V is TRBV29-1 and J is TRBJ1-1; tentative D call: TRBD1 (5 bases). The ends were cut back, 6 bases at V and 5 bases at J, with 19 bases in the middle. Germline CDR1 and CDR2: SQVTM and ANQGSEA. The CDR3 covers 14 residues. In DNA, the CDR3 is TGCAGCGTGGAGGGACGACTGAACGTGACTGAAGCTTTCTTT. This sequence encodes CSVEGRLNVTEAFF.

The CDR3 DNA follows: TGTGCCAGCAGTCGGACAGGGGCTGCCTACGAGCAGTACTTC. It is translated as CASSRTGAAYEQYF. V and J are TRBV27 and TRBJ2-7; 9 bases are a match to TRBD1. Germline V CDR1 and CDR2: MNHEY, SMNVEV (reference sequence). CDR3 length: 14 amino acids. V shed 5 bases, J shed 2 bases, and the junction held 4 bases outside the gene matches.

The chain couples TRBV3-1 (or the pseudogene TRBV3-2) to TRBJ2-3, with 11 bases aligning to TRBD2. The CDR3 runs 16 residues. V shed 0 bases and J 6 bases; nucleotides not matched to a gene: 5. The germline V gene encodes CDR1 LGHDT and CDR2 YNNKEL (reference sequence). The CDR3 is CASSQDQASGGDTQYF. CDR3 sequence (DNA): TGTGCCAGCAGCCAAGATCAGGCTAGCGGGGGGGATACGCAGTATTTT.